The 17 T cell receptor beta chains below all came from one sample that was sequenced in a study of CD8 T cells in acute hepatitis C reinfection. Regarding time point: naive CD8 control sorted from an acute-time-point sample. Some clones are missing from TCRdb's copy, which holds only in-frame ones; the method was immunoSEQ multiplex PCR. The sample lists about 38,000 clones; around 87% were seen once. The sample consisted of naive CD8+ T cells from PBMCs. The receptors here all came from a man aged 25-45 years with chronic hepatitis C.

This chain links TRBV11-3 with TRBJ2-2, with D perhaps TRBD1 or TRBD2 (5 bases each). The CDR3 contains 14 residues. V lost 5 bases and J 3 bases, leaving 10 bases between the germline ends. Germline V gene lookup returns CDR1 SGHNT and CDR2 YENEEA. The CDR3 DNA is TGTGCCAGCAGCCATCGGGACCACACCGGGGAGCTGTTTTTT. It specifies CASSHRDHTGELFF.

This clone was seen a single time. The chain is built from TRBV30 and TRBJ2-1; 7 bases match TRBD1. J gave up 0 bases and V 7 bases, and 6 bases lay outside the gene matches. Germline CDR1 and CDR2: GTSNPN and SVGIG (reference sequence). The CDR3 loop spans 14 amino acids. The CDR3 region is CASRDSSSYNEQFF. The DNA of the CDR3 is TGTGCCTCTAGGGACAGCAGCTCCTACAATGAGCAGTTCTTC.

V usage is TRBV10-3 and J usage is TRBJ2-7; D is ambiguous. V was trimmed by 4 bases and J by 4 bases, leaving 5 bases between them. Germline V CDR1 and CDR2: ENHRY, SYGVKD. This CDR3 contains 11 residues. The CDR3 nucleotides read TGTGCCATCAGTGCCAGATACGAGCAGTACTTC. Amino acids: CAISARYEQYF.

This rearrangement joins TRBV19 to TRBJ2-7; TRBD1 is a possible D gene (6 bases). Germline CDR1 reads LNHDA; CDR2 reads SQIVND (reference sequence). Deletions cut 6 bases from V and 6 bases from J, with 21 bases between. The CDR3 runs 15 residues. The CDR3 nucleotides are TGTGCCAGTAGCCCCGGGACATCTTTCCCACTCGAGCAGTACTTC. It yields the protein CASSPGTSFPLEQYF.

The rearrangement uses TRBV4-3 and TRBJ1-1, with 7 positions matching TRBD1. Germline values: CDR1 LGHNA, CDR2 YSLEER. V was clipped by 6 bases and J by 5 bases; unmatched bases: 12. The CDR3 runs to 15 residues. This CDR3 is CASRPGTVDRTEAFF. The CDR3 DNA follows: TGCGCCAGCAGACCCGGGACAGTCGATCGGACTGAAGCTTTCTTT.

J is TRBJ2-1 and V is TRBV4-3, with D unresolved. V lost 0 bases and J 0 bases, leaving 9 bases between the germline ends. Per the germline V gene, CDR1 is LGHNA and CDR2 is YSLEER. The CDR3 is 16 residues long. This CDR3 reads CASSQEIGSSYNEQFF. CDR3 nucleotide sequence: TGCGCCAGCAGCCAAGAGATCGGCTCCTCCTACAATGAGCAGTTCTTC.

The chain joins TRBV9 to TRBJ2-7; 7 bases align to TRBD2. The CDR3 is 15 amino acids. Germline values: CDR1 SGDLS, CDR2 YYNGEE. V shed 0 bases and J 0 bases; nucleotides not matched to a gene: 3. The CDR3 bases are TGTGCCAGCAGCGTAGCTGGCGGGAGCTCCTACGAGCAGTACTTC. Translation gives CASSVAGGSSYEQYF. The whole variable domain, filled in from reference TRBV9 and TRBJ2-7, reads DSGVTQTPKHLITATGQRVTLRCSPRSGDLSVYWYQQSLDQGLQFLIQYYNGEERAKGNILERFSAQQFPDLHSELNLSSLELGDSALYFCASSVAGGSSYEQYFGPGTRLTVT.

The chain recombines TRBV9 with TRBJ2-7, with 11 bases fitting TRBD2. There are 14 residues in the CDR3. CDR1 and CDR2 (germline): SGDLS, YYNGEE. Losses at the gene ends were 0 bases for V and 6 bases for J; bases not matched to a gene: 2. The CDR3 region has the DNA TGTGCCAGCAGCGTAGCACTAGCGGGAGCCGAGCAGTACTTC. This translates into CASSVALAGAEQYF.

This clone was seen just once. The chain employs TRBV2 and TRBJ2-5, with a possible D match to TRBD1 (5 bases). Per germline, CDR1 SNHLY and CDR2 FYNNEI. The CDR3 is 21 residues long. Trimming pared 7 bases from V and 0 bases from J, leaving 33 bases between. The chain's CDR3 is CASNSPRVGNSYDAYQETQYF. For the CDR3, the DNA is TGTGCCAGCAATTCTCCCAGGGTGGGAAACTCTTACGACGCTTACCAAGAGACCCAGTACTTC.

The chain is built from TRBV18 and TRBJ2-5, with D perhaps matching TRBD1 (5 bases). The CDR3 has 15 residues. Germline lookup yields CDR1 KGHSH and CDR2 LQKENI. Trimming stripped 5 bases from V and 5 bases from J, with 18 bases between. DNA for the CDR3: TGTGCCAGCTCATCTAACAGGCCCCCGAGGGAGACCCAGTACTTC. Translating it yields CASSSNRPPRETQYF.

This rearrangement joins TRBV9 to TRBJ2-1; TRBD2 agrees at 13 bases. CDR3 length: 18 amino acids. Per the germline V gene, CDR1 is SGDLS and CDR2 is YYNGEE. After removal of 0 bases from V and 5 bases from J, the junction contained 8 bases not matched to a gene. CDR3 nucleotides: TGTGCCAGCAGCGTAGAAGGACTAGCGGGAGAAAGGGACAATGAGCAGTTCTTC. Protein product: CASSVEGLAGERDNEQFF.

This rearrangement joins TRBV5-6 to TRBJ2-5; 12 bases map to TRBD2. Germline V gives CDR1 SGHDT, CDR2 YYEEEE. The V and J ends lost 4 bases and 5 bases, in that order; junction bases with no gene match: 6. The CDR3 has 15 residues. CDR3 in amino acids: CASSLGTSGSETQYF. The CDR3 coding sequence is TGTGCCAGCAGCCTGGGGACTAGCGGGTCCGAGACCCAGTACTTC. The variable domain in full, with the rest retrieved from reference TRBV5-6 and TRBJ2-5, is DAGVTQSPTHLIKTRGQQVTLRCSPKSGHDTVSWYQQALGQGPQFIFQYYEEEERQRGNFPDRFSGHQFPNYSSELNVNALLLGDSALYLCASSLGTSGSETQYFGPGTRLLVL.

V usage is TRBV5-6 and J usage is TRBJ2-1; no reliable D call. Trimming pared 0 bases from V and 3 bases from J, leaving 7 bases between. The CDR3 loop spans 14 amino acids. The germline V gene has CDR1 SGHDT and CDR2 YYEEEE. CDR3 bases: TGTGCCAGCAGCTTGGTTACCAACTACAATGAGCAGTTCTTC. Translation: CASSLVTNYNEQFF.

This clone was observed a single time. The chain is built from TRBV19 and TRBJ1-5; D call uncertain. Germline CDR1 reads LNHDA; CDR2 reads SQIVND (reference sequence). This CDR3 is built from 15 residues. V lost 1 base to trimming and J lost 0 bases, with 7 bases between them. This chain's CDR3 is CASSIGQISNQPQHF. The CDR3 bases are TGTGCCAGTAGTATAGGGCAAATTAGCAATCAGCCCCAGCATTTT.

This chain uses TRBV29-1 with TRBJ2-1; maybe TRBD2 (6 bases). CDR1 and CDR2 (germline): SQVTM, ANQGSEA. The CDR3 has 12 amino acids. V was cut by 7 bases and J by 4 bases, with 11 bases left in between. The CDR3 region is CSARGRYNEQFF. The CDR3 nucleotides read TGCAGCGCCCGAGGGAGGTACAATGAGCAGTTCTTC.

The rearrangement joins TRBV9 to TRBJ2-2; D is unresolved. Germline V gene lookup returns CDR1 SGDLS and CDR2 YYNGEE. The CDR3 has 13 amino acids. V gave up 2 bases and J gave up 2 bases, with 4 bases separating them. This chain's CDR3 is CASSVPNTGELFF. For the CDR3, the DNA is TGTGCCAGCAGCGTCCCAAACACCGGGGAGCTGTTTTTT.

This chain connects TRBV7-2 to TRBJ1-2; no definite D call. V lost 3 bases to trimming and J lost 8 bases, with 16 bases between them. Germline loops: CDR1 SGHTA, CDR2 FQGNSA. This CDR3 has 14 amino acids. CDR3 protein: CASSFTGSYLGYTF. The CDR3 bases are TGTGCCAGCAGCTTTACCGGGTCCTACTTGGGCTACACCTTC.